This TCR beta chain appears in the sequencing data of a study of regulatory T cells in long-lasting Graves disease (dated by TCRdb to the early 2020s). Turning to the overall study: Patients with newly diagnosed Graves' disease had been on antithyroid drugs for under 3 months. The study took place in China and was registered as a clinical trial. A total of about 33 samples underwent TCR sequencing, from 13 patients with persistent Graves' disease and 20 or so patients with newly diagnosed Graves' disease. This study used TCR sequencing and RNA sequencing of peripheral blood to compare persistent Graves' disease patients against newly diagnosed Graves' disease patients. Study-level results and caveats: The small sample size was acknowledged by the authors as a limitation that may reduce accuracy. Only the TCR beta chain was sequenced and analyzed. More public clonotypes were shared among persistent patients (about 2,800) than among newly diagnosed patients (just under 1,000). Compared with newly diagnosed patients, persistent Graves' disease patients had lower TCR Shannon entropy and fewer highly expanded clones, which suggests clonal expansion. Because the primary lesion, thyroid tissue, could not be accessed, the study looked at peripheral blood alone.

This clonotype came up many times. This clone's antigen is unknown. Per-base quality was not reported, and no clone a single base away is much larger than it. The time point label here, explained by the study, means: newly diagnosed GD, antithyroid drugs for less than 3 months. RNA was extracted from PBMCs in TRIzol for both TCR sequencing and RNA sequencing. Graves' disease was diagnosed according to American Thyroid Association guidelines. Patients were recruited from an endocrinology department in Xi'an, China. Each patient gave about 9.1 milliliters of peripheral blood, collected in an EDTA anticoagulant tube. Ficoll Paque Plus density gradient separation was used to isolate PBMCs, and no further T cell sorting was performed. An Agilent 2100 Bioanalyzer and agarose gel were used to check RNA quality, while a NanoDrop 2000 measured RNA concentration. Receptor amplification or capture employed multiplex PCR. Instrument used: Illumina HiSeq 4000. TCR beta libraries were built with iRepertoire HTBI primers and Arm-PCR amplification of CDR3 regions. Before sequencing, the PCR products underwent gel purification. In the original analysis: A total of roughly 65 TRBV and some 15 TRBJ segments were identified across samples and were used for gene usage analysis of CDR3 amino acid clonotypes. Filtered high-quality paired reads were merged into contigs using COPE and FqMerger. Contigs were aligned with BLAST to IMGT TRBV, TRBD and TRBJ reference genes, and CDR3 was defined per IMGT. Any clonotype with a frequency above 0.1% was classified as a highly expanded clone. Repertoire diversity was measured by Shannon entropy, and V-J evenness by the Gini coefficient. Public clonotypes were defined as clonotypes shared by more than one individual. TCRdb redid the processing of the public reads, applying fastp at Q25 and MiXCR, and retained in-frame beta chains. Rows with one shared CDR3 protein collapse into an entry with the most common genes and DNA. These V and J calls originate from TCRdb's pipeline instead of the authors' own analysis. In this sample the table shows approximately 360,000 distinct CDR3 sequences, 10% to 15% of which occur a single time. The top ten hold 15% to 20% of the sample.

These same records also appear under a second study, on T cells in Graves' hyperthyroidism and ophthalmopathy. The other study reports the following: Stable Graves' hyperthyroidism was defined as no progression to ophthalmopathy during 18 months of follow-up. Hyperthyroidism patients were newly diagnosed, had a disease duration of under 2 months, and were aged 18 to 65 years. The study excluded patients with uncontrolled infections, other autoimmune diseases, pregnancy or lactation. Clinical symptoms, serum thyroxine and TRAb, thyroid ultrasound, and orbital computed tomography formed the basis for the diagnoses. The TCR CDR3 was subjected to a first round of RT-PCR using the HTBI primer set and the Qiagen OneStep RT-PCR kit. Blood samples also contained most of the expanded thyroid clonotypes (frequency above 0.001), which suggests that blood repertoires may reflect thyroid immune responses. Ophthalmopathy was separated from stable hyperthyroidism by a 13 V-J signature model, with approximately 89% sensitivity and about 81% specificity obtained in cross-validation and 80%/75% obtained in testing. In validation, the model predicted progression to ophthalmopathy with approximately 71% sensitivity and 72% to 85% specificity, a median of about 6.7 months before onset. A discovery cohort of about a hundred patients, about 44 with Graves' ophthalmopathy and 55 to 60 with stable Graves' hyperthyroidism, was used to find distinguishing TCR V-J signatures. An independent validation cohort of 18 to 20 hyperthyroidism patients and 17 patients who later progressed to ophthalmopathy tested prospective prediction of ophthalmopathy. The 100 or so discovery patients were randomly split 7:3 into training and test sets. The study also compared thyroid tissue and blood T-cell repertoires from over 5 Graves' hyperthyroidism patients. After blood sampling, hyperthyroidism patients were treated with methimazole at a starting dose of 30 mg daily, and ophthalmopathy patients were treated with high-dose intravenous methylprednisolone. Libraries were constructed in a second round of multiplex PCR, after which size selection and purification were carried out. The libraries were sequenced on an Illumina HiSeq2000 using paired-end 100 bp reads. SOAPnuke was used to process the raw data, with reads discarded if the reads contained adapters or uncalled bases, had a mean Phred below 15, or lacked an exact constant-primer or identifier match. High-quality paired reads were merged using COPE v1.2.5, and each unique nucleotide sequence was defined as a clonotype. MiTCR v1.1 was used to align the clonotypes against IMGT TRBV, TRBD and TRBJ reference segments. The analysis included only V-J combinations with a frequency above 0.0001, which together covered around 99% of the repertoires. A TCS score was defined as the ratio between F50 (clonal expansion) and ExV (chaos), using BLOSUM62-based TCRdist between CDR3 peptides within each V-J. Welch's t-statistics and random forest reduced some 510 V-J features to 10 to 15, which were used in a naive Bayes classifier (R e1071). No statistical method was used to fix the sample size in advance, and group allocation was not hidden from the investigators. The paper describes TCR Vbeta CDR3 sequencing of 135 peripheral blood samples, made up of under 50 ophthalmopathy patients, 70 to 75 hyperthyroidism patients and 17 progressor patients.

The specimen was peripheral blood mononuclear cells (PBMCs), collected at new diagnosis, from a patient treated with antithyroid drugs. This receptor was taken from a woman aged 18-30 years with Graves disease. Donor details come from another sample of the same person, matched by shared clones.

For the CDR3, the sequence is CASRRSGENYGYTF. The DNA reads TGTGCCAGCAGGAGATCGGGGGAGAACTATGGCTACACCTTC. The chain is made from TRBV3-1 and TRBJ1-2, and possibly TRBD1, on 5 matching bases. Between the V and J ends, shortened by 6 bases and 2 bases respectively, the junction contains 13 bases. Taken from the germline V gene (reference sequence), the CDR1 and CDR2 loops are LGHDT and YNNKEL. There are 14 amino acids in the CDR3, from cysteine to phenylalanine inclusive. The read is trimmed to its CDR3 DNA, 42 bases read in frame from base 1.